This TCR beta chain comes out of a study of T-cell reconstitution after alpha-beta-depleted transplantation in children (dated by TCRdb to 2016 to 2017). Some background on the complete study: The study quantitatively tracked T-cell immune reconstitution after TCRalphabeta/CD19-depleted allogeneic hematopoietic cell transplantation in children using TCR repertoire profiling.

Libraries were prepared through PCR. Instrument on record: Illumina HiSeq 2500. Molecular barcoding was employed in the preparation of TCR libraries, with unique molecular identifiers being used to normalize TCRbeta repertoire quantification. TCRdb took the public reads, trimmed them with fastp at Q25, ran MiXCR for clone calling and kept in-frame beta chains. A single entry per CDR3 protein holds the most common genes and DNA from its merged rows. Across this sample there are 450,000 to 600,000 distinct CDR3 sequences, with about 33% seen only once. The ten largest clonotypes hold under 3% of the sample. CDR1 ENHRY and CDR2 SYGVKD are derived from the germline V gene. CDR3 length: 15 amino acids, cysteine to phenylalanine. Just CDR3 DNA is preserved here, 45 bases in frame from base 1. The germline V and J ends show losses of 0 bases and 8 bases respectively, and no gene match explains 9 bases of the junction.

Regarding this clonotype: Its antigen has not been determined. Within one base of it there is no much larger clone, and no base qualities were kept.

The rearrangement joined TRBV10-3 to TRBJ1-2, with 7 bases matching TRBD1. The sample was PBMCs from the stem cell graft donor, taken from the stem cell graft. The sequence came from a human donor who donated a stem cell graft to a child with aplastic anemia. CDR3 region: CAISESMVQGQGYTF. The nucleotide sequence is TGTGCCATCAGTGAGTCGATGGTACAGGGGCAAGGCTACACCTTC.